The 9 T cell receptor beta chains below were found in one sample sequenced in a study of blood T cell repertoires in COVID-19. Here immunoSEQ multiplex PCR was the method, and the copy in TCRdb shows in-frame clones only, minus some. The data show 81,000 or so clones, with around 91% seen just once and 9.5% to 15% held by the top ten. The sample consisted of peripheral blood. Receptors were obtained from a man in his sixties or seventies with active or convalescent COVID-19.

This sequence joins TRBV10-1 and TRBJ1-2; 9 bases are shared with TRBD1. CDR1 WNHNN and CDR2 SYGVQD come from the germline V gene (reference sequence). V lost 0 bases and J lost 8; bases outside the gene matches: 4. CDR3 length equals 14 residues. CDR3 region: CASSESQGAGGYTF. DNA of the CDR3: TGCGCCAGCAGTGAGTCACAGGGGGCCGGCGGCTACACCTTC.

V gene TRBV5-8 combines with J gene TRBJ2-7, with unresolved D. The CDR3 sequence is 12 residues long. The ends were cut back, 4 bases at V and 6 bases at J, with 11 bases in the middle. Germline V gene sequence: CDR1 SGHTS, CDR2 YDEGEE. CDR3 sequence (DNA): TGTGCCAGCAGCCCCCTTGGCACCGAGCAGTACTTC. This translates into CASSPLGTEQYF.

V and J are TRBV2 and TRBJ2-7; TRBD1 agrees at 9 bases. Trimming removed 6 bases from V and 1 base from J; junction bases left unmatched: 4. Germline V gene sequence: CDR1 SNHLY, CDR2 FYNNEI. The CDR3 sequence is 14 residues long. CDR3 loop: CASRGQGRSYEQYF. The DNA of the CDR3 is TGTGCCAGCAGGGGACAGGGAAGGTCCTACGAGCAGTACTTC.

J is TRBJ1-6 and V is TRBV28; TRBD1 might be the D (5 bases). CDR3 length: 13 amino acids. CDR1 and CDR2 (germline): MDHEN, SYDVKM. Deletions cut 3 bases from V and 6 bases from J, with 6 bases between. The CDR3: CASSFRGNSPLHF. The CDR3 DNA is TGTGCCAGCAGTTTTAGGGGTAATTCACCCCTCCACTTT. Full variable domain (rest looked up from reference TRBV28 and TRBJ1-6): DVKVTQSSRYLVKRTGEKVFLECVQDMDHENMFWYRQDPGLGLRLIYFSYDVKMKEKGDIPEGYSVSREKKERFSLILESASTNQTSMYLCASSFRGNSPLHFGNGTRLTVT.

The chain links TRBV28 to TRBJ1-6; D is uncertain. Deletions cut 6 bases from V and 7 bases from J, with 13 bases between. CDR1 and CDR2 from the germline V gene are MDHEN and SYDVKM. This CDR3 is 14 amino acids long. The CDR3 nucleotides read TGTGCCAGCAGAACACAGAGAAGCAATTCACCCCTCCACTTT. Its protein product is CASRTQRSNSPLHF.

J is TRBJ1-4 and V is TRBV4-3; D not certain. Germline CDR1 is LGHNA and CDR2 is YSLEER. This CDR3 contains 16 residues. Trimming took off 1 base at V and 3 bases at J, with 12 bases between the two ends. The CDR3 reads CASSQAPPGANEKLFF. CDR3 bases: TGCGCCAGCAGCCAAGCCCCCCCCGGAGCTAATGAAAAACTGTTTTTT.

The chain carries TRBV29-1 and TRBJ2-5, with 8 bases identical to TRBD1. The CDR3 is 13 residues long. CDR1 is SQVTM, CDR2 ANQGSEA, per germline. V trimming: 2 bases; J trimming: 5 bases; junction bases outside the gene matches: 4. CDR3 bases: TGCAGCGTTGAACAGGGGGCAGGGGAGACCCAGTACTTC. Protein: CSVEQGAGETQYF.

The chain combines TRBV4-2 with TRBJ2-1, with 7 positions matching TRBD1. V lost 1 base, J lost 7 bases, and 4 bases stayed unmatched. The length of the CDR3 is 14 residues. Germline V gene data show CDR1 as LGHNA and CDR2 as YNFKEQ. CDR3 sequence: CASSQGGQLNEQFF. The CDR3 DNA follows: TGTGCCAGCAGCCAAGGGGGACAGCTTAATGAGCAGTTCTTC.

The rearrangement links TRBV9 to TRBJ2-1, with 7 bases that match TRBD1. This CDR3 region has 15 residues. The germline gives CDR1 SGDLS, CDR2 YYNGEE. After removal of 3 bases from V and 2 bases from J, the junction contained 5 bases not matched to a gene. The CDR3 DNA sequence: TGTGCCAGCAGCGACGGGACAGCAACCTACAATGAGCAGTTCTTC. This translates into CASSDGTATYNEQFF. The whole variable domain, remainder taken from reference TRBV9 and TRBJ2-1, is DSGVTQTPKHLITATGQRVTLRCSPRSGDLSVYWYQQSLDQGLQFLIQYYNGEERAKGNILERFSAQQFPDLHSELNLSSLELGDSALYFCASSDGTATYNEQFFGPGTRLTVL.